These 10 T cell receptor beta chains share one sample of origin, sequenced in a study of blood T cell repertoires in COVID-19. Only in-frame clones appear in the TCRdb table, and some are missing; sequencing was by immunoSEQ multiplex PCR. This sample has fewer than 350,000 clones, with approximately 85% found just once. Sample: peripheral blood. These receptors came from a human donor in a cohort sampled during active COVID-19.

The CDR3 sequence: CASSLAIGTATYGYTF. CDR3 coding DNA: TGTGCCAGCAGCTTGGCTATAGGAACAGCTACCTATGGCTACACCTTC. The chain recombines TRBV5-4 with TRBJ1-2; D remains ambiguous. CDR3 length equals 16 residues. V shed 0 bases and J shed 4 bases, with 16 bases lying between them. Germline CDR1 reads SGHNT; CDR2 reads YYREEE (reference sequence).

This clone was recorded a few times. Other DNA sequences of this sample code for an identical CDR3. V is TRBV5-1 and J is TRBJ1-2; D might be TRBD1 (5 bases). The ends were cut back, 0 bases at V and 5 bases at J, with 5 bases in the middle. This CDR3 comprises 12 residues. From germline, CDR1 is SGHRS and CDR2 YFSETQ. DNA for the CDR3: TGCGCCAGCAGCTTGGGACAGTATGGCTACACCTTC. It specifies CASSLGQYGYTF.

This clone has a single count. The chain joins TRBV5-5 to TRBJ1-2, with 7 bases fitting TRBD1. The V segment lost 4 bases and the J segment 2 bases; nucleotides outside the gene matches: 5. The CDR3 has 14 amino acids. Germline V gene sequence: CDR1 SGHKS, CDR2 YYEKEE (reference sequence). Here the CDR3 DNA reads TGTGCCAGCAGCCGGGACAGTACCAACTATGGCTACACCTTC. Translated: CASSRDSTNYGYTF.

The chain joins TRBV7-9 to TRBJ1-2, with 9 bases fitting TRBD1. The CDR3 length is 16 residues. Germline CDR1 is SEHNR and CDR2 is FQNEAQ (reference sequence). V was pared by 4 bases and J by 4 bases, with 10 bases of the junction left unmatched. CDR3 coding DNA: TGTGCCAGCAGCTCACTTCCGGGACAGGGTGGCTATGGCTACACCTTC. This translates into CASSSLPGQGGYGYTF.

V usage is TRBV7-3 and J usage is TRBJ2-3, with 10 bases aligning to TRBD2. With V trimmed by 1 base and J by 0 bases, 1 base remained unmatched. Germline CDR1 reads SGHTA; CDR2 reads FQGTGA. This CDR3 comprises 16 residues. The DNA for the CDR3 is TGTGCCAGCAGCTTAAAAGCGGGGGGGAGCACAGATACGCAGTATTTT. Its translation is CASSLKAGGSTDTQYF.

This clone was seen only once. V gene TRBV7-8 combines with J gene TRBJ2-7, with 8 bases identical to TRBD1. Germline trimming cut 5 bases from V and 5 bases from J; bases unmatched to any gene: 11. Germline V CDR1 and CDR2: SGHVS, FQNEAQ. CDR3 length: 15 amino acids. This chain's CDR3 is CASSPRTGNHHEQYF. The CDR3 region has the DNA TGTGCCAGCAGCCCACGGACAGGGAACCACCACGAGCAGTACTTC.

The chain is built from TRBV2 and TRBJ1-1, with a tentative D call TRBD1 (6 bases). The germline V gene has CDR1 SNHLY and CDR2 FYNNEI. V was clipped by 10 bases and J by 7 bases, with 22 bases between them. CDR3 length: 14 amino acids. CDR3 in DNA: TGTGCCACTACGCTCGATCAGGGGCCCTATGAAGCTTTCTTT. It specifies CATTLDQGPYEAFF.

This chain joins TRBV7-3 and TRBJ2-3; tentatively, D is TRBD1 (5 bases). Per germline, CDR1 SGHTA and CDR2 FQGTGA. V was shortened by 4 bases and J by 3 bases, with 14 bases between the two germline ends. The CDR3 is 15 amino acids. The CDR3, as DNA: TGTGCCAGCAGCTCCGACAGCTTCAGTACAGATACGCAGTATTTT. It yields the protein CASSSDSFSTDTQYF.

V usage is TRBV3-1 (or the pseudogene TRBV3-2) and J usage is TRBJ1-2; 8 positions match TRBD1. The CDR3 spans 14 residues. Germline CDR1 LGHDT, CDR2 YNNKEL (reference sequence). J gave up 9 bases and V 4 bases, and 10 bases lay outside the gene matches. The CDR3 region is CASSRRQTGDRYTF. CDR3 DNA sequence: TGTGCCAGCAGCCGACGTCAGACAGGGGATCGCTACACCTTC.

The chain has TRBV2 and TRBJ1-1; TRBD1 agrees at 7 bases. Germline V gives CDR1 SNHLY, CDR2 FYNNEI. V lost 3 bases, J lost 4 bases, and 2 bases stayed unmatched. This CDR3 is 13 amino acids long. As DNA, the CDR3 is TGTGCCAGCAGTGAGAGGGGGCGCACTGAAGCTTTCTTT. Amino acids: CASSERGRTEAFF.